This TCR beta chain was retrieved from a study of cytomegalovirus exposure and HLA in healthy donors (TCRdb year 2017). In terms of the full investigation: According to an earlier analysis of 587 of the donors, about 179 million T cells yielded over 90 million unique TCR beta sequences and roughly 280 Gb of sequence data. An early release covering over 500 HLA-typed donors comprised roughly 300 gigabases of sequencing data and approximately 85 million unique TCR sequences. Of the roughly 400 genotyped donors, 65% to 90% fell in the genetic ancestry cluster associated with self-reported Caucasian donors. The study aimed to test whether cataloging public T cell receptors could reveal signatures of past pathogen exposure. The T cell repertoires of some 670 subjects were profiled by immunosequencing and related to cytomegalovirus serostatus. In addition to the first cohort of 666 subjects, a separate validation cohort of some 120 different subjects was used. The study combined high-throughput TCR immunosequencing, statistical association of individual TCRs with disease status, and machine learning to predict cytomegalovirus infection status. In a later analysis, previously published TCR beta repertoires from hundreds of donors were re-analyzed and high-resolution HLA genotyping was added so that TCR occurrence patterns could be studied. Rather than using new phenotypic data, the later analysis identified candidate immune exposures from TCR beta sequences and from how often those sequences occurred across donors. An earlier analysis of around 640 of the donors used high-throughput TCR beta sequencing to judge whether each TCR beta V gene segment behaved as functional or pseudogenic. Donor age, sex, ethnicity and CMV serostatus were compiled alongside the repertoire data. A later genetic analysis used genome-wide SNP genotypes for about three fifths of the 666 donors, treating that subset as a discovery cohort. Every repertoire in the discovery cohort had been generated on one and the same sequencing platform. HLA typing covered class I and class II loci at four-digit resolution. The number of typed donors differed by locus: roughly 620-640 for A, B, C, DRB1 and DQB1; 500 to 550 for DQA1; 606 for DPA1; and roughly 470 for DPB1. Several DR-DQ haplotypes were handled as single units for association and clustering because linkage in the cohort was strong. On average, approximately 250,000 unique TCR beta nucleotide sequences were sequenced per donor among a few hundred genotyped donors of the cohort, with about 17% of those sequences being non-productive.

Germline trimming: 0 bases from V, 15 bases from J; junction bases outside gene matches: 10. Via the germline V gene, CDR1 is LGHNA and CDR2 YNFKEQ. The CDR3 holds 15 amino acids from the cysteine to the phenylalanine. Just CDR3 DNA is preserved here, 45 bases in frame from base 1. Library construction relied on the immunoSEQ multiplex PCR assay. For the multiplex PCR, a mixture combining 60 forward primers for TCR Vbeta segments and 13 reverse primers for TCR Jbeta segments was used. The CDR3 region of rearranged TCR beta genes was amplified from genomic DNA with a multiplex PCR assay. On the Illumina HiSeq System, the amplified TCR beta libraries were sequenced as 87-base-pair reads. As for the authors' bioinformatics: A later analysis tallied 80 million to 95 million unique TCR beta chains across the 610 or so repertoires, and approximately 9.9 million of those chains were shared by two or more donors. A nearest-neighbor algorithm error-corrected the raw reads and collapsed the reads into unique sequences, merging closely related sequences to remove PCR and sequencing errors. V, D and J gene segments were assigned by aligning CDR3 sequences to IMGT reference sequences. For a sequence to be retained, at least a six-nucleotide match to both a V gene segment and a J gene segment was required. Rearrangements were called productive when the CDR3 lacked stop codons and stayed in frame with V and J; all others were non-productive. CDR3 was defined according to IMGT convention as the region running from the second conserved V-encoded cysteine to the conserved J-encoded phenylalanine. The earlier analysis of about 610 of the donors excluded sequences that lacked an unambiguous match to a single V gene segment. In an earlier analysis of several hundred of the donors, a V segment was called functional when productive rearrangements were above 56.7%, and segregating when the standard deviation between donors exceeded 5%. To diagnose cytomegalovirus status from the catalog of TCR beta chain sequences, a statistical classification framework was built. A later analysis assigned V and J genes by comparing TCR nucleotide sequences with IMGT/GENE-DB human TR gene sequences. A later analysis assigned CDR3 sequences and most-parsimonious VDJ recombination scenarios with the TCRdist pipeline. In a later analysis, each TCR beta chain was defined by its CDR3 amino acid sequence together with its V-gene family, and reads without a unique V-gene family were excluded. To address suspected cross-contamination and a sequencing artifact, a later analysis removed 592 highly shared, low-generation-probability nucleotide sequences. For each public chain, a later analysis derived a clonal expansion index from normalized ranks of inferred template counts within each repertoire. Generation probabilities in a later analysis came from a VDJ recombination model fitted to out-of-frame rearrangements, and those results were checked against IGoR. In a later analysis, hypergeometric tests were used to score TCR-TCR, TCR-HLA and TCR-CMV co-occurrence, with a repertoire-size bias correction applied to TCR pairs. False discovery rates were estimated in a later analysis by permuting HLA or CMV assignments 20 times. In a later analysis, co-occurring TCRs were grouped using DBSCAN, with TCRdist sequence similarity added in when clustering inside HLA-allele-positive subsets. Repertoires with fewer than 30,000 or more than 120,000 public chains, plus five repertoires with anomalous nucleotide sharing, were excluded from co-occurrence clustering. TCRdb provides this immuneACCESS table in a form limited to in-frame rearrangements. Some clones are lacking; in checked studies, under half of them reflect an unresolved V gene, and why the rest are absent is not known. V, J and clone size are those of that table, while D and trimming were read from the DNA. Across this sample there are approximately 190,000 clones, with 85% to 90% seen only once. The ten most abundant clones make up 1% to 1.5% of the sample.

Broad study findings and their caveats: Compared with the approximately 670-donor mean, donors in an Asian-associated ancestry cluster had fewer N-insertions in productive TCRs, according to a later genetic analysis. A further reported finding was that TCR beta sequences accurately predicted the HLA-A and HLA-B alleles for most subjects in the first cohort. Roughly 17 rarely observed V segments, including chromosome 9 orphons, were excluded from the earlier analysis of several hundred of the donors because counts were too low. Strong co-occurrence of HLA alleles, especially DR and DQ, made assigning TCR associations to individual alleles difficult. Roughly uniform sequencing depth across donors was assumed in presence/absence analyses, although this assumption may not hold. CMV serostatus was the only immune exposure information available for the cohort. In a later analysis, 15,000 to 20,000 TCR beta sequences were associated with specific HLA alleles at a false discovery rate of 0.05. Most TCR sequences were seen in very few donors, while some public TCRs were found in many individuals. In an earlier analysis of 587 of the donors, most TCR beta V segments appeared in productive rearrangements about 90% or about 30% of the time, broadly matching IMGT annotations. Some IMGT-functional V segments, including TRBV6-2 and TRBV6-3, could not be told apart with the 87-base-pair reads, so those segments were excluded. The authors suggested that the approach could potentially be generalized to other disease states and immunological phenotypes. Correlated functional status among segregating V segments might be attributable to linkage disequilibrium, but an unknown experimental factor could not be ruled out. Three of the identified cytomegalovirus-associated TCR beta chains were confirmed in vitro to be specific for cytomegalovirus antigens. A later analysis found that TCR association rates varied across HLA loci, with DRB1 alleles showing the most associated TCRs and HLA-C alleles the fewest. In a later analysis, HLA-associated TCR beta chains were found to be more clonally expanded and to have lower generation probabilities than equally common non-associated chains. According to a later analysis, parvovirus B19, influenza, CMV and Epstein-Barr virus appeared linked to several top co-occurrence clusters. An association between a missense DCLRE1C variant and V-gene and J-gene trimming of TCR beta chains was found in a later genetic analysis and replicated in an independent cohort. The classifier was reported to diagnose cytomegalovirus status with high specificity and sensitivity in both the original and validation cohorts. The study gave a list of 150 to 200 TCR beta chains associated with cytomegalovirus. In a later analysis, most CMV-associated TCR beta chains were found to appear HLA-restricted, with HLA associations seemingly driven largely by CMV exposure. Because HLA typing was missing for some donors at each locus, association tests included only the typed subset. The sequencing pipeline was judged likely to have produced a cluster of highly shared sequence variants as a technical artifact. Only TCR beta chains were sequenced in this cohort, and the absence of alpha or paired-chain data limited detectable features.

Concerning this clone itself: Its binding antigen is unknown. The sample holds no much larger clone one base away, and base qualities are not on file.

In total, just over 650 healthy bone marrow donors made up the cohort. All cohort members were sampled while nominally healthy, although unrecorded immune exposures were likely present. The donor was CMV seronegative and was included in the group of around 320 seronegative cohort members. A peripheral blood sample was provided by each donor, and peripheral blood mononuclear cells were used for TCR beta sequencing. Genomic DNA was extracted from the blood cell samples with the Qiagen DNeasy Blood Extraction Kit. The sequence joins TRBV4-2 to TRBJ2-1; 11 junctional bases match TRBD2. Material for sequencing was PBMCs. The clonotype comes from a man in his thirties or forties in good health and CMV-seronegative. The CDR3 here reads CASSQDSTSGRDLFF. The DNA sequence is as follows: TGTGCCAGCAGCCAAGATTCTACTAGCGGGAGAGATTTGTTCTTC.